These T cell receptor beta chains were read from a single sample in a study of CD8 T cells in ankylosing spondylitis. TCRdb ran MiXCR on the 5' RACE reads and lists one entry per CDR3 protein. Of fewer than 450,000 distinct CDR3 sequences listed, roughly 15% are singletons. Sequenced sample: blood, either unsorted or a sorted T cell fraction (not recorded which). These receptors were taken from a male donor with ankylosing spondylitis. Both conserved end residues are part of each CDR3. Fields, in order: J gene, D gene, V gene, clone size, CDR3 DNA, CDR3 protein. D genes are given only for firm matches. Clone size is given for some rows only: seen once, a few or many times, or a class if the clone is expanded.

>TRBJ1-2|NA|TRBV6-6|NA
TGTGCCAGCAGTTACGAACTCCAGGGGGGCTACACCTTC
CASSYELQGGYTF
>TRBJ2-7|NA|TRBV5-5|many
TGTGCCAGCAGCTCCGGGGCTTACGAGCAGTACTTC
CASSSGAYEQYF
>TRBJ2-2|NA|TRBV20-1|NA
TGCAGTGCTAGAGATAAGGGGACCGTCGCCAACACCGGGGAGCTGTTTTTT
CSARDKGTVANTGELFF
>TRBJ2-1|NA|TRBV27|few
TGTGCCAGCAGGATAAATAATCAGCAGTTCTTC
CASRINNQQFF
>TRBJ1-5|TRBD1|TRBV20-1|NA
TGCAGTGCTAGAGATCGGACAGGGGCCGCTAGGCAGCCCCAGCATTTT
CSARDRTGAARQPQHF
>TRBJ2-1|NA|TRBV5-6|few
TGTGCCAGCAGCGCACAAGGGGGGGCCTACAATGAGCAGTTCTTC
CASSAQGGAYNEQFF
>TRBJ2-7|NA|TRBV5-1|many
TGCGCCAGCAGCAAAGGACAGGAGGGGATCGACGAGCAGTACTTC
CASSKGQEGIDEQYF
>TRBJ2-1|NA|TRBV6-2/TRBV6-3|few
TGTGCCAGCAGCCTGGGACCGATCCCGTACAATGAGCAGTTCTTC
CASSLGPIPYNEQFF
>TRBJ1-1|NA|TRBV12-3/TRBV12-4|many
TGTGCCAGCAGCCTCGTCGGACAGAACACTGAAGCTTTCTTT
CASSLVGQNTEAFF
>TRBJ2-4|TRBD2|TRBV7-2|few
TGTGCCAGCAGCCCCCTTCTAGCGGGAGGACCAAAAAACATTCAGTACTTC
CASSPLLAGGPKNIQYF
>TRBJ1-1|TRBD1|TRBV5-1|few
TGCGCCAGCAGCTTGAAGGGGACAGACACTGAAGCTTTCTTT
CASSLKGTDTEAFF
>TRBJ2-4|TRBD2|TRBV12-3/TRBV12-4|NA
TGTGCCAGCAGTTTATCGGGGGGATTAGCCAAAAACATTCAGTACTTC
CASSLSGGLAKNIQYF
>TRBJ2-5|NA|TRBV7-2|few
TGTGCCAGCAGCTCAGGGGGGCTCGAAGAGACCCAGTACTTC
CASSSGGLEETQYF
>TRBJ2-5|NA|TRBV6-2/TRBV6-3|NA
TGTGCCAGCAGTTACTTGGGAGCCAGGACCCAGTACTTC
CASSYLGARTQYF
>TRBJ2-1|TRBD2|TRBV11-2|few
TGTGCCAGCAGCTTAGATGGGACTAGCGGGGATGAGCAGTTCTTC
CASSLDGTSGDEQFF
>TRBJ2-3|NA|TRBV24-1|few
TGTGCCACCAGTGATTTGCCGTCGGGGGCAGATACGCAGTATTTT
CATSDLPSGADTQYF
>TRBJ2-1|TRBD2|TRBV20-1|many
TGCAGTGCTAGAGACGCTAGCGGGGTTAACGATGAGCAGTTCTTC
CSARDASGVNDEQFF
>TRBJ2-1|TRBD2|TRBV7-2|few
TGTGCCAGCAGCTTATCCGGAGCGGGGAGTTACAATGAGCAGTTCTTC
CASSLSGAGSYNEQFF
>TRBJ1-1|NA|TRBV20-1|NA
TGCAGTGCTAGACCTCGAAGGAGGGCTGAAGCTTTCTTT
CSARPRRRAEAFF
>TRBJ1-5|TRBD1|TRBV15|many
TGTGCCACCAGCAGAGGAGACAGGGACCAGCCCCAGCATTTT
CATSRGDRDQPQHF
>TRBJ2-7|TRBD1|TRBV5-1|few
TGCGCCAGCAGCTTGGGAGGGACAGGGGCCCTCGAGCAGTACTTC
CASSLGGTGALEQYF
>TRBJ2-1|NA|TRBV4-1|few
TGCGCCAGCAGCCAAGACCAAGCTAGGGAGCAGTTCTTC
CASSQDQAREQFF
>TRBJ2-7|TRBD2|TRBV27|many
TGTGCCAGCAGTTTCTCCCGGACTAGCGGGAGAAACGAGCAGTACTTC
CASSFSRTSGRNEQYF
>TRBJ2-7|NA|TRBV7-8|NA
TGTGCCAGCAGTCAAGGGGTCGACGAGCAGTACTTC
CASSQGVDEQYF
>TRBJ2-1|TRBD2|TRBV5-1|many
TGCGCCAGCAGCTTGGCGGCGGGACTAGCGGGACAAAGCTCCTACAATGAGCAGTTCTTC
CASSLAAGLAGQSSYNEQFF
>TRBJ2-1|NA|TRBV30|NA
TGTGCCTGGAGTGTTTCCCATCCTAGGGCCTACAATGAGCAGTTCTTC
CAWSVSHPRAYNEQFF
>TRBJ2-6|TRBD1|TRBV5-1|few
TGCGCCAGCAGCTTCAGACAGGGGGCCCCCTCTGGGGCCAACGTCCTGACTTTC
CASSFRQGAPSGANVLTF
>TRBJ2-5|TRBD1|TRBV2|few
TGTGCCAGCAGTCGAGGGGGACAGGGCGTCGGGGGCCAAGAGACCCAGTACTTC
CASSRGGQGVGGQETQYF
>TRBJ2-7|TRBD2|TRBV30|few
TGTGCCTGGAGTTCCCCTCCCTCCGGGACTAGCGTCGACGAGCAGTACTTC
CAWSSPPSGTSVDEQYF
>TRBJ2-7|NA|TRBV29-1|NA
TGCAGCGCCCAATTGCGAGGGAGTCTCAACGAGCAGTACTTC
CSAQLRGSLNEQYF
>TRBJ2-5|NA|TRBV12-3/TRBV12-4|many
TGTGCCAGCAGCCTTGCCGCTGGAGAGACCCAGTACTTC
CASSLAAGETQYF
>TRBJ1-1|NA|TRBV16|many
TGTGCCAGCAGCCCCAGGCAGGGTTCCACTGAAGCTTTCTTT
CASSPRQGSTEAFF
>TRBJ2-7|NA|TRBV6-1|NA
TGTGCCAGCAGTGCACTTTACGAGCAGTACTTC
CASSALYEQYF
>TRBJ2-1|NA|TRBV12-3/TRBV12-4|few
TGTGCCAGCAGCCTAGGGTCCAGTTCGGCTGAGCAGTTCTTC
CASSLGSSSAEQFF
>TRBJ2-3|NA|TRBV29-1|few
TGCAGCGTTTACGGTAGCGGCACAGATACGCAGTATTTT
CSVYGSGTDTQYF
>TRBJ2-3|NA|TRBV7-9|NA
TGTGCCAGCACCAGCCGGGATACGCAGTATTTT
CASTSRDTQYF
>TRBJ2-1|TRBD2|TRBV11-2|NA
TGTGCCAGCAGCTTAGATGTAGCGGGCCTCTACAATGAGCAGTTCTTC
CASSLDVAGLYNEQFF
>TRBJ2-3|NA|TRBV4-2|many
TGTGCCAGCAGCCAAGATCGGAGGGCAGAACCTAAAACCACAGATACGCAGTATTTT
CASSQDRRAEPKTTDTQYF
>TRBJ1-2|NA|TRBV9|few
TGTGCCAGCAGCCCTTGGGCGGAAACTAACTATGGCTACACCTTC
CASSPWAETNYGYTF
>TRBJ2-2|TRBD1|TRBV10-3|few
TGTGCCATCAGAGGGACAGGACAGTCCGGGGAGCTGTTTTTT
CAIRGTGQSGELFF
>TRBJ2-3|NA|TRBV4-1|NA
TGCGCCAGCAGCCCCGACTGGAGTAGCACAGATACGCAGTATTTT
CASSPDWSSTDTQYF
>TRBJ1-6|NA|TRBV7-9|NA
TGTGCCAGCAGCCGAGGGGGTTCACCCCTCCACTTT
CASSRGGSPLHF
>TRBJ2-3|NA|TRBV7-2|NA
TGTGCCAGCAGCCCCGCGGCGCGGGCAGATACGCAGTATTTT
CASSPAARADTQYF
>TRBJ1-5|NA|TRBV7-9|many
TGTGCCAGCAGCCCTGACCCTGGGGGGCAGCCCCAGCATTTT
CASSPDPGGQPQHF
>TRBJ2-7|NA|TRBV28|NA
TGTGCCAGCAGTTTATGGTCTAGATACGAGCAGTACTTC
CASSLWSRYEQYF